These 22 T cell receptor beta chains came from one sample sequenced in a study of blood T cell repertoires in COVID-19 (dated by TCRdb to 2020 to 2022). The receptor library was made with the immunoSEQ multiplex PCR assay. The immuneACCESS repertoire file appears here via TCRdb, limited to in-frame rearrangements. These files lack a portion of the clones; in checked studies, under half of the deficit traces to unresolved V genes, and the cause of the others is not known. Within this sample are tens of thousands of clones, with nearly 90% of them counted one time only. In total, the top ten clones hold roughly 43% of the sample. The sample consisted of peripheral blood. These receptors were collected from a woman between 55 and 75 years old with COVID-19, enrolled during active disease.

The chain employs TRBV11-3 and TRBJ1-1; D gene uncertain. This CDR3 is built from 14 residues. V was cut by 5 bases and J by 1 base, with 11 bases left in between. Germline V lookup: CDR1 SGHNT, CDR2 YENEEA. This CDR3 is CASSLDDSNTEAFF. Written as DNA, the CDR3 is TGTGCCAGCAGCCTGGATGACTCGAACACTGAAGCTTTCTTT.

The J gene is TRBJ2-2, the V gene TRBV4-3, with D perhaps matching TRBD2 (5 bases). Germline lookup yields CDR1 LGHNA and CDR2 YSLEER. CDR3 size: 19 residues. The V end was cut by 0 bases, the J end by 2 bases, with 19 bases between. The CDR3 nucleotides are TGCGCCAGCAGCCAAGATGATCTTCGGACTGTGCTCAACACCGGGGAGCTGTTTTTT. Translating gives CASSQDDLRTVLNTGELFF.

V is TRBV7-2 and J is TRBJ2-3, with TRBD1 identical over 8 bases. Germline loops: CDR1 SGHTA, CDR2 FQGNSA. The CDR3 contains 13 residues. The junction had 3 bases not matched to a gene; V was cut back by 6 bases and J by 4 bases. The CDR3 sequence: CASREQGADTQYF. CDR3 DNA sequence: TGTGCCAGCAGGGAACAGGGGGCAGATACGCAGTATTTT.

The J gene is TRBJ2-7, the V gene TRBV10-3; the match to TRBD1 covers 7 bases. The germline CDR1 and CDR2 sequences are ENHRY and SYGVKD. The V and J ends lost 0 bases and 4 bases, in that order; junction bases with no gene match: 0. This CDR3 has 13 amino acids. The DNA for the CDR3 is TGTGCCATCAGTGAGTCGACAGGGTACGAGCAGTACTTC. This sequence encodes CAISESTGYEQYF.

The chain recombines TRBV5-1 with TRBJ2-5; D is unclear. CDR3 length: 15 residues. V lost 0 bases and J 2 bases, leaving 11 bases between the germline ends. CDR1 and CDR2 (germline): SGHRS, YFSETQ. CDR3 amino acids: CASSLVLVGQETQYF. DNA for the CDR3: TGCGCCAGCAGCTTGGTTCTGGTCGGGCAAGAGACCCAGTACTTC. The variable domain in full, completed from reference TRBV5-1 and TRBJ2-5, reads KAGVTQTPRYLIKTRGQQVTLSCSPISGHRSVSWYQQTPGQGLQFLFEYFSETQRNKGNFPGRFSGRQFSNSRSEMNVSTLELGDSALYLCASSLVLVGQETQYFGPGTRLLVL.

V usage is TRBV5-8 and J usage is TRBJ1-3; a possible D gene is TRBD1 (6 bases). Between the trimmed V and J ends, which lost 8 bases and 1 base, there was a span of 13 bases. Germline CDR1 SGHTS, CDR2 YDEGEE. The CDR3 is 14 amino acids. The CDR3 nucleotides read TGTGCCAGGAGGCAGGGGAAATCTGGAAACACCATATATTTT. Its protein is CARRQGKSGNTIYF.

V is TRBV9 and J is TRBJ2-7; a weak D match, TRBD2 (6 bases). Between the trimmed V and J ends, which lost 4 bases and 6 bases, there was a span of 20 bases. This CDR3 comprises 15 residues. Germline V gene sequence: CDR1 SGDLS, CDR2 YYNGEE. The CDR3 reads CASSPGWASDSEQYF. DNA for the CDR3: TGTGCCAGCAGCCCCGGTTGGGCTAGCGACAGCGAGCAGTACTTC.

The chain links TRBV5-6 to TRBJ1-2; a weak D match, TRBD1 (5 bases). This CDR3 is 14 amino acids long. Trimming stripped 0 bases from V and 3 bases from J, with 9 bases between. Looked up from germline, CDR1 is SGHDT and CDR2 is YYEEEE. The CDR3 nucleotides are TGTGCCAGCAGCTTGGGCAGGGCGGACTATGGCTACACCTTC. It specifies CASSLGRADYGYTF. Using reference TRBV5-6 and TRBJ1-2 for the parts outside the CDR3, the full variable domain is DAGVTQSPTHLIKTRGQQVTLRCSPKSGHDTVSWYQQALGQGPQFIFQYYEEEERQRGNFPDRFSGHQFPNYSSELNVNALLLGDSALYLCASSLGRADYGYTFGSGTRLTVV.

The rearrangement links TRBV4-1 to TRBJ1-1, with a weak D call TRBD1 (6 bases). Trimming took off 0 bases at V and 4 bases at J, with 12 bases between the two ends. This CDR3 comprises 15 residues. Germline CDR1 is MGHRA and CDR2 is YSYEKL. CDR3 amino acids: CASSQDGRGGTEAFF. The CDR3, as DNA: TGCGCCAGCAGCCAAGATGGCCGAGGGGGCACTGAAGCTTTCTTT.

The chain employs TRBV4-1 and TRBJ2-5, with a weak D call TRBD2 (5 bases). Between the trimmed V and J ends, which lost 3 bases and 4 bases, there was a span of 18 bases. Germline values: CDR1 MGHRA, CDR2 YSYEKL. The CDR3 is made up of 16 amino acids. Written as DNA, the CDR3 is TGCGCCAGCAGCCATGAAGCGGTACCGGCCGGAGAGACCCAGTACTTC. The encoded protein is CASSHEAVPAGETQYF.

This clone was seen a few times. The rearrangement links TRBV11-3 to TRBJ1-6, with 10 bases fitting TRBD1. V gave up 4 bases and J gave up 6 bases; unmatched junction bases: 9. The CDR3 runs to 17 residues. The germline gives CDR1 SGHNT, CDR2 YENEEA. CDR3 protein: CASSSGTGDFSNSPLHF. CDR3 coding DNA: TGTGCCAGCAGCTCCGGGACAGGGGATTTTTCTAATTCACCCCTCCACTTT.

The chain combines TRBV7-2 with TRBJ1-1; unclear D gene. The CDR3 spans 17 residues. Germline CDR1 is SGHTA and CDR2 is FQGNSA. The V end was cut by 2 bases, the J end by 3 bases, with 19 bases between. CDR3: CASSLRERTWVDTEAFF. For the CDR3, the DNA is TGTGCCAGCAGCTTAAGGGAGAGGACCTGGGTTGACACTGAAGCTTTCTTT.

The CDR3 is CASSLGGGRTTTDTQYF. CDR3 sequence (DNA): TGTGCCAGCAGTTTAGGGGGAGGAAGAACAACCACAGATACGCAGTATTTT. V and J are TRBV28 and TRBJ2-3; weak D call: TRBD2 (6 bases). CDR3 length equals 17 residues. CDR1 MDHEN and CDR2 SYDVKM come from the germline V gene. V gave up 2 bases and J gave up 2 bases, with 17 bases separating them.

This clone occurred a few times. The rearrangement links TRBV29-1 to TRBJ1-3; tentative D call: TRBD1 (6 bases). There are 13 residues in the CDR3. Trimming cost V 7 bases and J 2 bases, with 12 bases left between them. From germline, CDR1 is SQVTM and CDR2 ANQGSEA. The CDR3 DNA follows: TGCAGCGCCGGGGGGGCCGCTGGAAACACCATATATTTT. Translating it yields CSAGGAAGNTIYF.

The CDR3 spells CAIRGQGQIYGYTF. The CDR3 region has the DNA TGTGCCATCAGGGGTCAAGGACAGATTTATGGCTACACCTTC. The chain uses TRBV10-3 and TRBJ1-2; the D gene is possibly TRBD1 (6 bases). The CDR3 spans 14 residues. V shed 6 bases and J shed 5 bases, with 16 bases lying between them. Germline loops: CDR1 ENHRY, CDR2 SYGVKD.

This clone was observed a single time. The V and J genes are TRBV7-8 and TRBJ2-2; 8 bases align to TRBD2. Germline-derived CDR1 and CDR2 are SGHVS and FQNEAQ. Germline trimming cut 0 bases from V and 1 base from J; bases unmatched to any gene: 7. The CDR3 runs 18 residues. The CDR3 nucleotides read TGTGCCAGCAGCTTAGCGGGGGTAGCGGGATTGAACACCGGGGAGCTGTTTTTT. Its translation: CASSLAGVAGLNTGELFF.

This clone was seen a single time. This sequence joins TRBV10-3 and TRBJ1-1; 12 nucleotides align to TRBD1. V shed 2 bases, J shed 7 bases, and the junction held 2 bases outside the gene matches. The length of the CDR3 is 14 residues. Germline CDR1 reads ENHRY; CDR2 reads SYGVKD. CDR3 region: CAISEGTGGVEAFF. The CDR3 DNA reads as TGTGCCATCAGTGAGGGGACAGGGGGCGTTGAAGCTTTCTTT.

The chain uses TRBV6-2 or TRBV6-3 and TRBJ1-2; the match to TRBD1 covers 8 bases. Germline assignment: CDR1 MNHEY and CDR2 SVGEGT. This CDR3 has 14 amino acids. Germline trimming cut 2 bases from V and 6 bases from J; bases unmatched to any gene: 5. CDR3 in amino acids: CASSYEAGGDGYTF. DNA for the CDR3: TGTGCCAGCAGTTACGAGGCAGGGGGCGATGGCTACACCTTC.

The chain couples TRBV30 to TRBJ1-3; 7 bases are a match to TRBD1. Germline assignment: CDR1 GTSNPN and CDR2 SVGIG (reference sequence). The CDR3 runs to 15 residues. Losses at the gene ends were 0 bases for V and 0 bases for J; bases not matched to a gene: 2. CDR3 protein: CAWSVGGSSGNTIYF. The CDR3 DNA reads TGTGCCTGGAGTGTAGGGGGCAGCTCTGGAAACACCATATATTTT.

This chain uses TRBV5-6 with TRBJ2-7; tentative D call: TRBD1 (5 bases). The CDR3 totals 13 residues. Germline values: CDR1 SGHDT, CDR2 YYEEEE. V shed 2 bases and J shed 2 bases, with 8 bases lying between them. The CDR3 spells CASSFSGTYEQYF. For the CDR3, the DNA is TGTGCCAGCAGCTTTTCAGGGACCTACGAGCAGTACTTC. Full variable domain (outside the CDR3, taken from reference TRBV5-6 and TRBJ2-7): DAGVTQSPTHLIKTRGQQVTLRCSPKSGHDTVSWYQQALGQGPQFIFQYYEEEERQRGNFPDRFSGHQFPNYSSELNVNALLLGDSALYLCASSFSGTYEQYFGPGTRLTVT.

This chain uses TRBV5-4 with TRBJ2-5; tentatively, D is TRBD1 (6 bases). Per germline, CDR1 SGHNT and CDR2 YYREEE (reference sequence). Between the trimmed V and J ends, which lost 3 bases and 0 bases, there was a span of 12 bases. This CDR3 contains 15 residues. The CDR3 is CASSSLGAYQETQYF. CDR3 nucleotides: TGTGCCAGCAGCTCTCTGGGGGCGTACCAAGAGACCCAGTACTTC.

The genes are TRBV4-3 and TRBJ2-1, with 7 bases that match TRBD2. V shed 4 bases, J shed 4 bases, and the junction held 7 bases outside the gene matches. The CDR3 totals 15 residues. CDR1 is LGHNA, CDR2 YSLEER, per germline. The CDR3 bases are TGCGCCAGCAGCCCGACAGAGGGAGGGTACAATGAGCAGTTCTTC. Its protein product is CASSPTEGGYNEQFF.